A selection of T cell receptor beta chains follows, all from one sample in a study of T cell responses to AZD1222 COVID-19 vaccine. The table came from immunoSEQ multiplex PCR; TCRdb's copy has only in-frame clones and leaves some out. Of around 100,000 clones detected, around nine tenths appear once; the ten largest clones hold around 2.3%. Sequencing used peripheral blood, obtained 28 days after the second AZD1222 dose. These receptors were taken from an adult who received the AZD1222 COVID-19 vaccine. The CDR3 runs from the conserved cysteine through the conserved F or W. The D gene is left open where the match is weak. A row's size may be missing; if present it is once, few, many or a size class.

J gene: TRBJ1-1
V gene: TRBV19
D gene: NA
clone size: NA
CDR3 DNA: TGTGCCAGTAGTATAAAAAGGGAGACTGAAGCTTTCTTT
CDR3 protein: CASSIKRETEAFF

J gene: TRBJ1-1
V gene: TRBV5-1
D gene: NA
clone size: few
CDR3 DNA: TGCGCCAGCAGTATACAGAGCACTATGAACACTGAAGCTTTCTTT
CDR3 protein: CASSIQSTMNTEAFF

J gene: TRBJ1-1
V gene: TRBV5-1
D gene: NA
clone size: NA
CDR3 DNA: TGCGCCAGCAGGCACGACGGTAACACTGAAGCTTTCTTT
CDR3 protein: CASRHDGNTEAFF

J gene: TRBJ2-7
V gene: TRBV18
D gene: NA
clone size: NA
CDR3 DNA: TGTGCCAGCTCACTAGCACGAAACGAGCAGTACTTC
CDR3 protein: CASSLARNEQYF

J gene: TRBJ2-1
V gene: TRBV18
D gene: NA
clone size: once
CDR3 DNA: TGTGCCAGCTCACCACCGACGGGGTACAATGAGCAGTTCTTC
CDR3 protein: CASSPPTGYNEQFF

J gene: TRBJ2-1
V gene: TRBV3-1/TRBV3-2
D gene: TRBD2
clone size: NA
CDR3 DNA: TGTGCCAGCAGCCAATTAGGACTAGCGGGAGCGGGCAATGAGCAGTTCTTC
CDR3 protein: CASSQLGLAGAGNEQFF

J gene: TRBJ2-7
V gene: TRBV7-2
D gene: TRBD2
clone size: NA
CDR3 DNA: TGTGCCAGCAGCTTGAGGGAGGGCTGGCGCGAGCAGTACTTC
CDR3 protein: CASSLREGWREQYF

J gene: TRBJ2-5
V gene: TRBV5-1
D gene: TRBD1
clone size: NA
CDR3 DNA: TGCGCCAGCAGCTTAAAGGGACAGCTGCGACAAGAGACCCAGTACTTC
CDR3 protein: CASSLKGQLRQETQYF

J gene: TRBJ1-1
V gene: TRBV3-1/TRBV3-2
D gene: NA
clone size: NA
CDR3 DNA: TGTGCCAGCAGCCTAGGGACTTCCTCGGGGACTGAAGCTTTCTTT
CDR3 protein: CASSLGTSSGTEAFF

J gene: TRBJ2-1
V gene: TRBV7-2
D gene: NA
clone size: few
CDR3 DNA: TGTGCCAGCAGCCTCCACTTGGGGCCTTTTGAGCAGTTCTTC
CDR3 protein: CASSLHLGPFEQFF

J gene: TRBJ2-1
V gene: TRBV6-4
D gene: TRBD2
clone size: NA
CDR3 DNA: TGTGCCAGCCGACAGGGACTAGCGGGAAACAATGAGCAGTTCTTC
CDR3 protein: CASRQGLAGNNEQFF

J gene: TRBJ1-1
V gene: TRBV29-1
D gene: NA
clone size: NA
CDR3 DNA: TGCAGCGTTGAGTCGCCGAGCGCGACCCGAGTTAACACTGAAGCTTTCTTT
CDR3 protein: CSVESPSATRVNTEAFF

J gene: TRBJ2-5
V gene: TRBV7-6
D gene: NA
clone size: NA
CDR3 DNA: TGTGCCAGCAGCTTAGCGGGAGCGGGCCAAGAGACCCAGTACTTC
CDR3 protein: CASSLAGAGQETQYF

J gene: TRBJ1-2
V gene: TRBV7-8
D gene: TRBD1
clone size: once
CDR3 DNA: TGTGCCAGCAGCTTAGTAGCCGGGACAGACTATGGCTACACCTTC
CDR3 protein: CASSLVAGTDYGYTF

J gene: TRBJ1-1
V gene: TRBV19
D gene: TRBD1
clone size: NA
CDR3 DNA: TGTGCCAGTGGGACAGGGAGGACTGAAGCTTTCTTT
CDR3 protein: CASGTGRTEAFF

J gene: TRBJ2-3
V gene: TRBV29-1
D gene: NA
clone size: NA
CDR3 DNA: TGCAGCGTTGCGGGTCCGGCGGGCACAGATACGCAGTATTTT
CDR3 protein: CSVAGPAGTDTQYF

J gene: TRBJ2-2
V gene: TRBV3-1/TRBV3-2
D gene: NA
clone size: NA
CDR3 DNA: TGTGCCAGCAGCCAAGGGTCTAGTTTCACCGGGGAGCTGTTTTTT
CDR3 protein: CASSQGSSFTGELFF

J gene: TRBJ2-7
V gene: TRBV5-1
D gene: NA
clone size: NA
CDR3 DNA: TGCGCCAGCAGCTTGGCAGGACAGAGAGCCTACGAGCAGTACTTC
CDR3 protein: CASSLAGQRAYEQYF

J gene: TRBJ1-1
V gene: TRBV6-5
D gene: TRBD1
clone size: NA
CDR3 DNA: TGTGCCAGCATTCTAGGGACAGGTGGAAGCACTGAAGCTTTCTTT
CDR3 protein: CASILGTGGSTEAFF

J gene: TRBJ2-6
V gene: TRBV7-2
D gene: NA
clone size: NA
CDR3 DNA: TGTGCCAGCACCCTAAGGAGGGCTGGGGCCAACGTCCTGACTTTC
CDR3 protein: CASTLRRAGANVLTF

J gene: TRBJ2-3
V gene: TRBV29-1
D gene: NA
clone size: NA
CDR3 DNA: TGCAGCGTTCCCCTCTTCACAGATACGCAGTATTTT
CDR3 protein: CSVPLFTDTQYF

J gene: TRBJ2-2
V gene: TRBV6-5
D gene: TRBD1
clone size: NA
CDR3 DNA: TGTGCCAGCATGCAGGGGGATATAGGGGAGCTGTTTTTT
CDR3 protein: CASMQGDIGELFF

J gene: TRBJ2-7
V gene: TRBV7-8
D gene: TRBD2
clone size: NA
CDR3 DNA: TGTGCCAGCAGTCCAACTAGAGCGGGAGGGCCATACGGGCAGTACTTC
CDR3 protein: CASSPTRAGGPYGQYF

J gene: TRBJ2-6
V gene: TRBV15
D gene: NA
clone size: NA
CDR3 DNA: TGTGCCACCAGCAGAGATCAGGGGTCTGGGGCCAACGTCCTGACTTTC
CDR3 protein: CATSRDQGSGANVLTF

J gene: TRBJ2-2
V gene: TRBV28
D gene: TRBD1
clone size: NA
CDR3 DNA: TGTGCCAGCAGTCACCGACAGGGGGCCGACACCGGGGAGCTGTTTTTT
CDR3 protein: CASSHRQGADTGELFF

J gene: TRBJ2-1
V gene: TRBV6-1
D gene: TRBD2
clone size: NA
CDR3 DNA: TGTGCCAGCAGTGAAGAGCGAAGCGGGAGATTTTACAATGAGCAGTTCTTC
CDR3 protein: CASSEERSGRFYNEQFF

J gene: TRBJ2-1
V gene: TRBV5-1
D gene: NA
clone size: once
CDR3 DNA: TGCGCCAGCAGCTCGATTGGCGCGGCGGGACCCTACAATGAGCAGTTCTTC
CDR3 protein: CASSSIGAAGPYNEQFF

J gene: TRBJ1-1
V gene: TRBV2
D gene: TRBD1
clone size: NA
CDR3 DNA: TGTGCCAGCACCGAGGACAGGGGAATGAACACTGAAGCTTTCTTT
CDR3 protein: CASTEDRGMNTEAFF

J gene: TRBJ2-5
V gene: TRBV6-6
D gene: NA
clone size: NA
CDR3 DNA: TGTGCCAGCAGTTACGGCCCCGTCTCAAAAGAGACCCAGTACTTC
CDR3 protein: CASSYGPVSKETQYF